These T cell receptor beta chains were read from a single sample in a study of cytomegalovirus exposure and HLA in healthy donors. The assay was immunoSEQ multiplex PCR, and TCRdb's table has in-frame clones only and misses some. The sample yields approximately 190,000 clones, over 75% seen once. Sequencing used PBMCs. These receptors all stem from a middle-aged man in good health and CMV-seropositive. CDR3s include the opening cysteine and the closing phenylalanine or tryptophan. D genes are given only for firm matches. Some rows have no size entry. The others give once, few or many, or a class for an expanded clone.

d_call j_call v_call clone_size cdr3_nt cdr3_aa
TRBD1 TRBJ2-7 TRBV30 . TGTGCCTGGAGGCCGGGACAGGGTTTCAGGGAAGAGCAGTACTTC CAWRPGQGFREEQYF
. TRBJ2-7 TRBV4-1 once TGCGCCAGCAGCCAAGTGGGGCTCGAGCAGTACTTC CASSQVGLEQYF
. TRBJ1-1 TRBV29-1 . TGCAGCACCCAAACGGCGGGCACTGAAGCTTTCTTT CSTQTAGTEAFF
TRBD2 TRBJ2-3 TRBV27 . TGTGCCAGCAGTTCTCCCTCGGGGACTAGCGGGGGAACTGATACGCAGTATTTT CASSSPSGTSGGTDTQYF
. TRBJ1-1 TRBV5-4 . TGTGCCAGCAGCACAGTCGACACCATAAACACTGAAGCTTTCTTT CASSTVDTINTEAFF
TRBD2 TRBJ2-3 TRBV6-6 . TGTGCCAGCAGTTATCGGGGGGGGCGCACAGATACGCAGTATTTT CASSYRGGRTDTQYF
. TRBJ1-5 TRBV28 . TGTGCCAGCAGTGCGGTAGCCCTCAGTCAGCCCCAGCATTTT CASSAVALSQPQHF
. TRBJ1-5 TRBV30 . TGTGCCTGGAGTGTTGGCAGGGCTGGCAATCAGCCCCAGCATTTT CAWSVGRAGNQPQHF
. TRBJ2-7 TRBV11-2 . TGTGCCAGCAGCTTAAAGGACAGTACCTACGAGCAGTACTTC CASSLKDSTYEQYF
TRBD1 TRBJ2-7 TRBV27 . TGTGCCAGCAGCATGGGACAGGGGGTATTCTACGAGCAGTACTTC CASSMGQGVFYEQYF
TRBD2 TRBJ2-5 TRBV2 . TGTGCCAGCAGTGTTGTGCGGGGGCAAGAGACCCAGTACTTC CASSVVRGQETQYF
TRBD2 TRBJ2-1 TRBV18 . TGTGCCAGCTCACCTCTGGGATCAGGGTCAGCGGGGGGTTACAATGAGCAGTTCTTC CASSPLGSGSAGGYNEQFF
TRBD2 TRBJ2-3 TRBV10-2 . TGCGCCAGCAGCGGACTAGCGGGGGGCACAGATACGCAGTATTTT CASSGLAGGTDTQYF
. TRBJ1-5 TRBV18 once TGTGCCAGCTCACCAGGGCTTTCCAATCAGCCCCAGCATTTT CASSPGLSNQPQHF
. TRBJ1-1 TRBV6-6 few TGTGCCAGCAGTTACTCCTTGTATCAAGCTTTCTTT CASSYSLYQAFF
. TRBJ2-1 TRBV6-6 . TGTGCCAGCAGTTATAGCAGGGGTTGGGGCAATGAGCAGTTCTTC CASSYSRGWGNEQFF
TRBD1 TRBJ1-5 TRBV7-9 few TGTGCCAGCAGCTTGACAGGGGGGGATAGCAATCAGCCCCAGCATTTT CASSLTGGDSNQPQHF
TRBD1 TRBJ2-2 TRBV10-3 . TGTGCCATCACCGAACAGGGGGGGAACACCGGGGAGCTGTTTTTT CAITEQGGNTGELFF
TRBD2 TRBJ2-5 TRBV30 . TGTGCCTGGAGTGTACTAGCGGGGGTTCGAGAGACCCAGTACTTC CAWSVLAGVRETQYF
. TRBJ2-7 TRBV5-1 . TGCGCCAGCAGCTTGGATTCCAGGGCCTACGAGCAGTACTTC CASSLDSRAYEQYF
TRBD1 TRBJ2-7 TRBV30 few TGTGCCTGGTTCCCGGGACAGGGGAGCCACGAGCAGTACTTC CAWFPGQGSHEQYF
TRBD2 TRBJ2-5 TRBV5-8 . TGTGCCAGCAGCCCGTGGGGACTAGCGGGGGGTACGACCCAGTACTTC CASSPWGLAGGTTQYF
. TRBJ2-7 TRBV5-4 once TGTGCCAGCAGCTTGGCGGAGGTCTACGAGCAGTACTTC CASSLAEVYEQYF
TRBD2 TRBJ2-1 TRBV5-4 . TGTGCCAGCAGCCAAGGACTAGCGGGGAGGGAGCAGTTCTTC CASSQGLAGREQFF
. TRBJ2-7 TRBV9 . TGTGCCAGCAGCGTAGGTGCTCGCGAGGCCTACGAGCAGTACTTC CASSVGAREAYEQYF
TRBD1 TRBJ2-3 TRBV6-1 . TGTGCCAGCAGTGAATGGGACAGGGAAGCAGATACGCAGTATTTT CASSEWDREADTQYF
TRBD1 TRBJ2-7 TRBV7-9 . TGTGCCAGCAGCTTATCGGGACAGGGCTCCTACGAGCAGTACTTC CASSLSGQGSYEQYF
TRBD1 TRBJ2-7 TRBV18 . TGTGCCAGCTCACCGGGGACAGGGAGCTCCTACGAGCAGTACTTC CASSPGTGSSYEQYF
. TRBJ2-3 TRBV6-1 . TGTGCCAGCAGTGAAGCCCTCGGGCGTAGCGGCACAGATACGCAGTATTTT CASSEALGRSGTDTQYF
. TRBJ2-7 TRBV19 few TGTGCCAGTAGCCGGAATTGGGACACATCCTACGAGCAGTACTTC CASSRNWDTSYEQYF
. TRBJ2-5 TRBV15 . TGTGCCACCAGCAGACGATTACAGGGTCAAGAGACCCAGTACTTC CATSRRLQGQETQYF
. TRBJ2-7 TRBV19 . TGTGCCAGTAGCCCAGTCGGGGAAACCCAGGGGACCTACGAGCAGTACTTC CASSPVGETQGTYEQYF
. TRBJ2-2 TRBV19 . TGTGCCAGTAGTATAGGACAGTCGAACACCGGGGAGCTGTTTTTT CASSIGQSNTGELFF
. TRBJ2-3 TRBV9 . TGTGCCAGCAGCGCCTCCGGGACTGGGATTCGAGATACGCAGTATTTT CASSASGTGIRDTQYF
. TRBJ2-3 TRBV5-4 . TGTGCCAGCAGCTTATCGGTTGCTGTGGGGGGAGATACGCAGTATTTT CASSLSVAVGGDTQYF
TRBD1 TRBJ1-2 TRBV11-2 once TGTGCCAGCAGCCCGAGACAGGGGGCCTATGGCTACACCTTC CASSPRQGAYGYTF
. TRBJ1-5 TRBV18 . TGTGCCAGCTCACCGTCAAATCAGCCCCAGCATTTT CASSPSNQPQHF
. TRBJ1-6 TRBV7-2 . TGTGCCAGCAGTCCCGACGAGGGCAAATCCCTCACCTTT CASSPDEGKSLTF
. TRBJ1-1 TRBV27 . TGTGCCAGCAGTTTAGGCCGGAGAGCTTTCTTT CASSLGRRAFF
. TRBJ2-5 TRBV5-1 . TGCGCCAGCAGCCTCCCGACCCTGACTCGTACGGAGACCCAGTACTTC CASSLPTLTRTETQYF
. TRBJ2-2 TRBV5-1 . TGCGCCAGCAGCCCCCAGGCGGGGAGGAACACCGGGGAGCTGTTTTTT CASSPQAGRNTGELFF